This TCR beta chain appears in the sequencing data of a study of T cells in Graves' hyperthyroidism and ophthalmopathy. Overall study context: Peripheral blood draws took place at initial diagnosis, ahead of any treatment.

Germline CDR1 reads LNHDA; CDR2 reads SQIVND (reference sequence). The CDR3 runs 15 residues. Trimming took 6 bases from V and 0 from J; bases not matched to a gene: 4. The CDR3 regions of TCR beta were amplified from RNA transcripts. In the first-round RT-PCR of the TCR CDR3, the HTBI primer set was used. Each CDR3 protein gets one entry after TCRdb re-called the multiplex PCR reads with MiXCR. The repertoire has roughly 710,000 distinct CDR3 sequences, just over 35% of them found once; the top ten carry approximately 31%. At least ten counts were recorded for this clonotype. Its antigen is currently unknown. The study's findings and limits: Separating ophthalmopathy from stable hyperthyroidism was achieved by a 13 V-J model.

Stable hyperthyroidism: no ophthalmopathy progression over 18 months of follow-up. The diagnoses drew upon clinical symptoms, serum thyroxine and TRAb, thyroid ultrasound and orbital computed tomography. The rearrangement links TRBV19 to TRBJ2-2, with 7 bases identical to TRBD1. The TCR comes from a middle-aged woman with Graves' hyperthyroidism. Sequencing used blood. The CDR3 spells CASRKDRANTGELFF. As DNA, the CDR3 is TGTGCCAGTAGAAAAGACAGGGCGAACACCGGGGAGCTGTTTTTT.